This T cell receptor beta chain came from a study of tumor-infiltrating lymphocytes in localized non-small cell lung cancer. The repertoire was sequenced with immunoSEQ multiplex PCR; TCRdb's copy has only in-frame clones and lacks some. The sample gives 7,000 or so clones, over 75% of which show up once; approximately 10% is in the top ten. With V trimmed by 3 bases and J by 5 bases, 12 bases remained unmatched. Germline CDR1 is GTSNPN and CDR2 is SVGIG (reference sequence). This CDR3 has 15 amino acids. The chain has TRBV30 and TRBJ2-5, with 7 positions matching TRBD1. The sequenced sample consisted of lung tumor tissue. This TCR was recovered from a human donor with non-small cell lung cancer. The chain's CDR3 is CAWSPGTALAETQYF. The CDR3 region has the DNA TGTGCCTGGAGCCCCGGGACAGCCCTCGCGGAGACCCAGTACTTC. Variable domain in full (rest from reference TRBV30 and TRBJ2-5): SQTIHQWPATLVQPVGSPLSLECTVEGTSNPNLYWYRQAAGRGLQLLFYSVGIGQISSEVPQNLSASRPQDRQFILSSKKLLLSDSGFYLCAWSPGTALAETQYFGPGTRLLVL.